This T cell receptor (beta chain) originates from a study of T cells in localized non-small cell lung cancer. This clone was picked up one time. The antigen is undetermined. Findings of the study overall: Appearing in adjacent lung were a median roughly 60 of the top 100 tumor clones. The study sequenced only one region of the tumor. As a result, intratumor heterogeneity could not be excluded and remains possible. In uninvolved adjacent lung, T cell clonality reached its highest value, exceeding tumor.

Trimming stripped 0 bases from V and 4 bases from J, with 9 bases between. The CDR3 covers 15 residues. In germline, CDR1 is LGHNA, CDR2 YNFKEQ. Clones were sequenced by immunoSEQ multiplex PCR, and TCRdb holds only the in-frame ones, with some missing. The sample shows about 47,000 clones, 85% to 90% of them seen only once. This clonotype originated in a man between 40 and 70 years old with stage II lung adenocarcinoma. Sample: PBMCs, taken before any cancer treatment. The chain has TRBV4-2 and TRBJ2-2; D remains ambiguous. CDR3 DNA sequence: TGTGCCAGCAGCCAAGATCTGGATTTCACCGGGGAGCTGTTTTTT. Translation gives CASSQDLDFTGELFF.